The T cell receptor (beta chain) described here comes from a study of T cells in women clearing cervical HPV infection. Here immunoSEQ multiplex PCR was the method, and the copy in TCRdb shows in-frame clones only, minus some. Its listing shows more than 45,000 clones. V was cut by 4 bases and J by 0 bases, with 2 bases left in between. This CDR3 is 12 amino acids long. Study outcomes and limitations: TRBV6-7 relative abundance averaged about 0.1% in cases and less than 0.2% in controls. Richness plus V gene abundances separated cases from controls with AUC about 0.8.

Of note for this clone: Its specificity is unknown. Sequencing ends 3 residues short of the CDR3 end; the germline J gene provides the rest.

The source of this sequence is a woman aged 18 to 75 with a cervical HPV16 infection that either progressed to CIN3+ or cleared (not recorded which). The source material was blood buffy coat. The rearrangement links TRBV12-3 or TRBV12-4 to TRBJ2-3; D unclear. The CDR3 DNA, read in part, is TGTGCCAGCAGTTCTAGCACAGATACG. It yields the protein CASSSSTDT. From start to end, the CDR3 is CASSSSTDTQYF.